This entry features one TCR beta chain sequence. This entry comes from a study of PD-L1 blockade in urothelial cancer. V shed 3 bases and J shed 9 bases, with 14 bases lying between them. This CDR3 is 12 amino acids long. Looked up from germline, CDR1 is GTSNPN and CDR2 is SVGIG (reference sequence). Time point indicated: pretreatment peripheral blood. Libraries were prepared by immunoSEQ multiplex PCR; TCRdb keeps only in-frame clonotypes and omits some of them. In the table there are fewer than 95,000 clones, around 83% of which are singletons. This TCR derives from a man between 60 and 75 years old with urothelial cancer. This chain links TRBV30 with TRBJ2-5, with D possibly TRBD2 on 7 matching bases. This specimen was PBMCs, taken around atezolizumab (anti-PD-L1) treatment. The CDR3 sequence is CAWSRGAGAQYF. DNA of the CDR3: TGTGCCTGGAGCCGGGGGGCAGGGGCCCAGTACTTC.